These 12 T cell receptor beta chains came from one sample sequenced in a study of T cells in Graves' hyperthyroidism and ophthalmopathy (dated by TCRdb to between 2018 and 2021). The method behind the library was multiplex PCR. The sequencer was an Illumina HiSeq 2000. Amplification of TCR beta CDR3 regions was carried out from RNA transcripts. The first round of RT-PCR for the TCR CDR3 was performed with the HTBI primer set and the Qiagen OneStep RT-PCR kit. In-frame beta chains were kept once TCRdb had trimmed the public reads at Q25 with fastp and called clones with MiXCR. Duplicate CDR3 protein sequences are folded into a single record with the most common DNA and genes. The sample table shows 530,000 or so distinct CDR3 sequences, and approximately 44% are seen once. Roughly 8.2% of the sample is taken by the ten largest. The sequenced sample consisted of peripheral blood or thyroid tissue (not recorded which). Every receptor here comes from a woman younger than 30 with Graves' hyperthyroidism.

CDR3: CASSEAGVGANVLTF. CDR3 DNA: TGTGCCAGCAGCGAAGCGGGAGTGGGGGCCAACGTCCTGACTTTC. This sequence joins TRBV7-2 and TRBJ2-6, with TRBD2 matching over 8 bases. The CDR3 spans 15 residues. Germline CDR1 and CDR2: SGHTA and FQGNSA. Trimming took 5 bases from V and 4 from J; bases not matched to a gene: 4.

This chain links TRBV19 with TRBJ1-1, with 12 bases lining up with TRBD1. Germline V lookup: CDR1 LNHDA, CDR2 SQIVND (reference sequence). The V and J ends lost 10 bases and 0 bases, in that order; junction bases with no gene match: 3. This CDR3 is built from 14 residues. CDR3 loop: CATGQGAMNTEAFF. DNA for the CDR3: TGTGCCACGGGACAGGGGGCAATGAACACTGAAGCTTTCTTT.

The rearrangement uses TRBV11-3 and TRBJ2-7, with D tentatively TRBD1 or TRBD2 (8 bases each). The CDR3 covers 19 residues. Germline CDR1 SGHNT, CDR2 YENEEA. Trimming stripped 4 bases from V and 0 bases from J, with 25 bases between. Here the CDR3 DNA reads TGTGCCAGCAGCTCAGGGGGCGGTATTAGCGGGGCGTACTCCTACGAGCAGTACTTC. It specifies CASSSGGGISGAYSYEQYF.

In this sample, this clonotype turned up many times. The J gene is TRBJ2-7, the V gene TRBV7-2; TRBD1 matches 11 bases. Trimming removed 3 bases from V and 4 bases from J; junction bases left unmatched: 5. The germline CDR1 and CDR2 sequences are SGHTA and FQGNSA. This CDR3 has 15 residues. The CDR3 protein is CASSFFGQGAYEQYF. In nucleotides, the CDR3 is TGTGCCAGCAGCTTTTTTGGACAGGGGGCTTACGAGCAGTACTTC.

This clonotype was observed many times. The chain links TRBV7-2 to TRBJ2-7, with a weak D call TRBD2 (5 bases). The CDR3 sequence is 16 residues long. Germline CDR1 is SGHTA and CDR2 is FQGNSA. Trimming cost V 5 bases and J 3 bases, with 20 bases left between them. CDR3 in amino acids: CASSPEGLAVGYEQYF. Here the CDR3 DNA reads TGTGCCAGCAGCCCTGAAGGGCTAGCTGTAGGCTACGAGCAGTACTTC.

This clonotype came up once. The chain recombines TRBV10-3 with TRBJ1-2; 7 nucleotides align to TRBD1. After removal of 11 bases from V and 3 bases from J, the junction contained 24 bases not matched to a gene. Germline assignment: CDR1 ENHRY and CDR2 SYGVKD. CDR3 length: 18 residues. In DNA, the CDR3 is TGTGCCTCCAGTGAGTCGGGGGTGGGGACAGAAAGCTACTATGGCTACACCTTC. Amino acids: CASSESGVGTESYYGYTF.

The table lists this clonotype with many counts. The DNA of the CDR3 is TGTGCCACCAGCAAGCAACAGGGATATGGGGCCAACGTCCTGACTTTC. As protein: CATSKQQGYGANVLTF. The chain uses TRBV15 and TRBJ2-6; possible D gene TRBD1, 6 bases. This CDR3 region has 16 residues. Trimming pared 4 bases from V and 3 bases from J, leaving 13 bases between. The germline gives CDR1 LNHNV, CDR2 YYDKDF (reference sequence).

The CDR3 reads CASSPGTRQNEQFF. As DNA, the CDR3 is TGTGCCAGCAGCCCGGGGACTAGACAGAATGAGCAGTTCTTC. V usage is TRBV14 and J usage is TRBJ2-7; 8 bases line up with TRBD2. Matching the DNA end better, TRBJ2-1 makes the J call doubtful. CDR1 is SGHDN, CDR2 FVKESK, per germline. The length of the CDR3 is 14 residues.

This chain links TRBV5-1 with TRBJ1-1, with D possibly TRBD1 on 5 matching bases. Trimming left V 4 bases short and J 4 bases short, with 14 bases between. The CDR3 contains 14 residues. Germline loops: CDR1 SGHRS, CDR2 YFSETQ. Here the CDR3 DNA reads TGCGCCAGCAGCACGGGGGACGGGGCCACTGAAGCTTTCTTT. Its translation is CASSTGDGATEAFF.

This clonotype was observed a few times. A much bigger clone sits one base away, suggesting this may be a read error. The chain has TRBV29-1 and TRBJ2-7; D may be TRBD1 (6 bases). CDR3 length: 13 amino acids. Germline V lookup: CDR1 SQVTM, CDR2 ANQGSEA. The ends were cut back, 6 bases at V and 7 bases at J, with 19 bases in the middle. The DNA for the CDR3 is TGCAGCGTGGGACAAGCCTCCTACAATGAGCAGTACTTC. Translated, it gives CSVGQASYNEQYF.

The chain combines TRBV2 with TRBJ1-4; no clear D gene. CDR1 SNHLY and CDR2 FYNNEI come from the germline V gene. CDR3 length: 12 amino acids. Trimming cost V 5 bases and J 8 bases, with 9 bases left between them. The CDR3 DNA reads as TGTGCCAGCAGTCCGAGGGTGGAAAAACTGTTTTTT. It encodes CASSPRVEKLFF.

This sequence joins TRBV7-2 and TRBJ1-5, with TRBD1 identical over 7 bases. The V segment lost 6 bases and the J segment 11 bases; nucleotides outside the gene matches: 10. Per germline, CDR1 SGHTA and CDR2 FQGNSA. The CDR3 extends over 13 amino acids. In DNA, the CDR3 is TGTGCCAGCAGACTGGGACAGCAAGAGACCCAGCATTTT. Protein sequence: CASRLGQQETQHF.